The subject of this entry is one T cell receptor (beta chain). Germline CDR1 and CDR2: MRHNA and SNTAGT. After removal of 0 bases from V and 7 bases from J, the junction contained 3 bases not matched to a gene. The CDR3 covers 15 residues. MiXCR, applied by TCRdb to the 5' RACE reads, yields one record per CDR3 protein. The sample consists of about 110,000 distinct CDR3 sequences, over 15% of them appearing once. The data were taken from a study of T-cell memory formation after mild COVID-19. The gene calls are TRBV6-4 and TRBJ2-1; TRBD2 matches at 10 bases. Sequencing was performed on PBMCs or a T cell subset sorted from them (not recorded which). The receptor was derived from a man aged 18 to 29 who had mild COVID-19 (a few samples of this study predate the infection). Cell type and time point are not known. CDR3 in amino acids: CASSDSSGGANEQFF. CDR3 nucleotide sequence: TGTGCCAGCAGTGACTCGAGCGGGGGGGCAAATGAGCAGTTCTTC.